This T cell receptor beta chain was recovered during a study of cytomegalovirus exposure and HLA in healthy donors. Germline V gene sequence: CDR1 SGHRS, CDR2 YFSETQ. The CDR3 is 19 amino acids. The V gene end was trimmed by 0 bases and the J gene end by 0 bases; junction bases not matched to a gene: 6. In the PCR, 60 Vbeta and 13 Jbeta primers were used. This table comes from immunoSEQ multiplex PCR, and its TCRdb copy is limited to in-frame clones, with some not included. The table shows a few hundred thousand clones, with around 82% occurring only once. The sequence derives from a woman in her thirties in good health and CMV-seronegative. Input material: PBMCs. The chain employs TRBV5-1 and TRBJ2-3; TRBD2 aligns across 14 bases. CDR3 sequence: CASSLGLAGGPGSTDTQYF. Here the CDR3 DNA reads TGCGCCAGCAGCTTGGGACTAGCGGGGGGGCCAGGTAGCACAGATACGCAGTATTTT.